This TCR beta chain comes out of a study of regulatory and conventional T cells in RAG deficiency (TCRdb year 2017). The study in broad terms: The study used high-throughput TCR beta sequencing to compare repertoire diversity and composition of Treg, conventional CD4+ and CD8+ T cells between RAG-deficient patients and healthy controls. Paper-wide results and their limitations: In Omenn syndrome and CID/AS patients compared with controls, roughly 97-fold fewer unique TCR beta sequences were detected from Treg cells, versus roughly 9.4-fold fewer for other subsets. All patient T-cell subsets had shorter CDR3 lengths; Omenn syndrome patients showed >85% Treg-Tconv repertoire overlap at nucleotide and amino acid level. RAG-deficient patients showed markedly lower Shannon entropy and higher Simpson indices than control T-cell subpopulations. The CD25-high CD127-low cells sorted from Omenn syndrome patients may be peripherally activated cells rather than true Treg cells. For some subjects, some T-cell subset analyses were not performed.

Details on this clone: What this receptor recognizes is not known. Per-nucleotide qualities are absent, and no much larger clonotype sits a single base away.

Library preparation used the immunoSEQ multiplex PCR assay. Genomic DNA from the sorted T-cell subsets was used to amplify rearranged TCR beta chain products, which were then sequenced. The authors' analysis ran thus. Repertoire diversity of productive TCR beta rearrangements was quantified using Shannon entropy and Simpson indices. Clonal expansion was assessed using the summed frequency of the 100 most abundant productive TCR beta clonotypes among total reads. A self-reactivity index based on amino acid usage at CDR3beta positions 6 and 7 was applied to the TRB repertoires. Two-way ANOVA was applied to the repertoire analyses, whereas Student t or Mann-Whitney tests were applied to the flow cytometric analyses. This is the immuneACCESS table as TCRdb keeps it, with only in-frame sequences that have V and J called. A part of the clones is gone; compared with another copy, unresolved V genes explain less than half, and the rest is unexplained. V and J calls plus clone size are reproduced from that table; the DNA served to infer D and trimming. Present in this sample are about 46,000 clones, around 90% of which were seen just once. The leading ten clones occupy approximately 0.51% of the sample.

V is reduced by 2 bases and J by 0 bases, leaving a spacing of 11 bases between them. From a lookup of the germline V gene, CDR1 and CDR2 are MDHEN and SYDVKM. Counted from cysteine to phenylalanine, this CDR3 has 16 amino acids. Of the read, only the CDR3 DNA is kept; its 48 bases are in frame from base 1. Before genomic DNA extraction, conventional CD4+ T cells were isolated from blood as CD25-low CD127-high cells. Eight healthy control donors were used as the comparison group for repertoire analyses. These data were likewise used in another study, on regulatory T cells. From the second report: In the multiplex PCR, 52 forward TRBV primers and 13 reverse TRBJ primers were used, and assay-based and computational corrections were applied for amplification bias. Patient repertoires showed restricted unique TRB V-J pairs and skewed V and J gene usage, most marked in regulatory T cells. Between CD3G-deficient patients and healthy controls, the study compared T-cell receptor beta repertoires in sorted regulatory T cells, conventional CD4+ T cells and CD8+ T cells. Ficoll density separation was used to isolate peripheral blood mononuclear cells. Rearranged TRB loci were amplified from genomic DNA by multiplex PCR within the immunoSEQ assay. TRB amplicons were sequenced using an Illumina HiSeq platform. Raw sequences were error-filtered and aligned to reference gene sequences by custom algorithms, then analyzed with the immunoSEQ online tools. Productive and nonproductive TRB rearrangement frequencies were evaluated among both unique and total sequences. For group comparisons, t tests, Mann-Whitney tests or two-way ANOVA were performed in Prism software.

The receptor comes from a human donor in good health. The sequenced sample was CD4+ effector T cells sorted from blood. The rearrangement combines TRBV28 with TRBJ2-1, with TRBD1 as a weak D call on 6 bases. The CDR3 in this case is CASSLGGSSSYNEQFF. The sequence in DNA is TGTGCCAGCAGTTTAGGGGGCTCGAGCTCCTACAATGAGCAGTTCTTC.